These T cell receptor beta chains were read from a single sample in a study of T cell changes during pregnancy in multiple sclerosis. Profiling relied on immunoSEQ multiplex PCR, and the TCRdb table lists in-frame clones only, not all of them. The table records about 53,000 clones, roughly nine tenths of them present only once. The sequenced sample was CD8+ T cells from peripheral blood mononuclear cells, obtained before pregnancy. These receptors all come from a female donor with multiple sclerosis, enrolled in a pregnancy study. Both conserved end residues are part of each CDR3. The D gene is left open where the match is weak. A row's size may be missing; if present it is once, few, many or a size class.

TRBJ2-5,TRBV7-7,TRBD2,NA,CASSLASGGAGETQYF,TGTGCTAGCAGCTTAGCTAGCGGGGGGGCCGGGGAGACCCAGTACTTC
TRBJ2-3,TRBV6-5,NA,NA,CASSYTRQDTQYF,TGTGCCAGCAGTTACACCCGACAGGATACGCAGTATTTT
TRBJ1-2,TRBV19,NA,NA,CASSIGLGGAYGYTF,TGTGCCAGTAGTATAGGCCTGGGAGGAGCTTATGGCTACACCTTC
TRBJ2-7,TRBV4-1,TRBD1,NA,CASSLAGTGIREQYF,TGCGCCAGCAGCCTGGCCGGGACAGGGATTCGCGAGCAGTACTTC
TRBJ2-1,TRBV7-2,TRBD1,once,CASWTGYNEQFF,TGTGCCTCCTGGACAGGCTACAATGAGCAGTTCTTC
TRBJ1-2,TRBV13,TRBD1,NA,CASGFTSGQDGYTF,TGTGCCAGCGGATTTACTTCGGGACAGGATGGCTACACCTTC
TRBJ2-7,TRBV19,TRBD1,NA,CASSMWTGIHEQYF,TGTGCCAGTAGTATGTGGACAGGGATCCACGAGCAGTACTTC
TRBJ1-2,TRBV7-2,TRBD1,NA,CASSLGTGNGYTF,TGTGCCAGCAGCTTAGGGACAGGGAATGGCTACACCTTC
TRBJ2-5,TRBV4-1,TRBD2,NA,CASSPWTSGDQETQYF,TGCGCCAGCAGCCCCTGGACTAGCGGGGACCAAGAGACCCAGTACTTC
TRBJ1-6,TRBV25-1,NA,NA,CASSGLNSPLHF,TGTGCCTCGAGCGGCCTTAATTCACCCCTCCACTTT
TRBJ2-5,TRBV7-3,TRBD1,NA,CASSLWGQGDQETQYF,TGTGCCAGCAGCTTATGGGGACAGGGGGACCAAGAGACCCAGTACTTC
TRBJ2-2,TRBV7-7,TRBD2,NA,CASSSLGTTQVNTGELFF,TGTGCCAGCAGCTCTTTAGGGACTACCCAAGTGAACACCGGGGAGCTGTTTTTT
TRBJ2-7,TRBV7-6,NA,NA,CASSSTGPRALEQYF,TGTGCCAGCAGCTCAACAGGGCCACGAGCTTTAGAGCAGTACTTC
TRBJ1-2,TRBV10-3,NA,NA,CAIEEGGGGYTF,TGTGCCATCGAGGAGGGGGGGGGTGGCTACACCTTC
TRBJ1-2,TRBV5-8,NA,NA,CASSLVSGVHGYTF,TGTGCCAGCAGCTTGGTGTCAGGGGTGCATGGCTACACCTTC
TRBJ1-2,TRBV27,NA,NA,CASSFKTGVYGYTF,TGTGCCAGCAGTTTTAAGACAGGCGTCTATGGCTACACCTTC
TRBJ1-4,TRBV6-6,NA,NA,CASLQGVGEKLFF,TGTGCCAGCCTACAAGGGGTCGGCGAAAAACTGTTTTTT
TRBJ1-2,TRBV10-3,NA,NA,CAISESGVYYGYTF,TGTGCCATCAGTGAGTCCGGGGTCTACTATGGCTACACCTTC
TRBJ2-1,TRBV7-3,NA,NA,CASSLDPSPYNEQFF,TGTGCCAGCAGCTTAGATCCTAGCCCGTACAATGAGCAGTTCTTC
TRBJ1-2,TRBV7-6,TRBD1,NA,CASSLPTGGGYTF,TGTGCCAGCAGCTTACCAACAGGGGGGGGCTACACCTTC
TRBJ1-2,TRBV11-2,NA,NA,CASNSYDLLNYGYTF,TGTGCCAGCAACTCATACGATTTACTTAACTATGGCTACACCTTC
TRBJ2-7,TRBV9,NA,NA,CASSVVGGDTYEQYF,TGTGCCAGCAGCGTAGTGGGCGGGGATACCTACGAGCAGTACTTC
TRBJ1-1,TRBV7-9,NA,NA,CASSLVRQEAFF,TGTGCCAGCAGCTTGGTTCGACAGGAAGCTTTCTTT
TRBJ2-1,TRBV29-1,TRBD2,NA,CSVDSGVSYNEQFF,TGCAGCGTTGATAGCGGGGTGTCCTACAATGAGCAGTTCTTC
TRBJ1-1,TRBV4-1,TRBD1,NA,CASSFRQGGTEAFF,TGCGCCAGCAGCTTCAGACAGGGTGGCACTGAAGCTTTCTTT
TRBJ1-2,TRBV6-5,NA,NA,CASSYVQGSSYTF,TGTGCCAGCAGTTACGTGCAGGGAAGCAGCTACACCTTC
TRBJ1-1,TRBV7-3,NA,NA,CASSYTLNTEAFF,TGTGCCAGCAGCTACACGCTGAACACTGAAGCTTTCTTT